This T cell receptor (beta chain) is drawn from a study of human T cells and chemical hapten exposure. In the study overall: Sensitization used 2% DPC on about 2 cm by about 2 cm upper inner arm skin. General study results and limits: TCRs exceeding a frequency of 1 in 1000 stayed unchanged under DPC sensitization.

This clonotype was recorded a few times. Its antigen remains unidentified. Germline V gene data show CDR1 as SGHTA and CDR2 as FQGNSA. Trimming pared 0 bases from V and 5 bases from J, leaving 10 bases between. The CDR3 contains 15 residues. TCRdb independently ran MiXCR on the RACE reads; one entry per CDR3 protein. This sample carries around 150,000 distinct CDR3 sequences, roughly 14% of them seen once, and the ten largest clones take about 1.7%. Time point defined: patch test 1, 2 weeks after DPC sensitization. The sample's treatment: therapeutic diphenylcyclopropenone sensitization with weekly scalp DPC. Total RNA extraction was carried out from unfractionated whole blood.

V gene TRBV7-2 combines with J gene TRBJ2-2; D is unresolved. The origin of this receptor is a woman in her 30s with alopecia areata. Some clones in this sample may be carry-over from other donors' samples. The material was whole blood, obtained in connection with sensitization to the hapten diphenylcyclopropenone (DPC). The chain's CDR3 is CASSLAPLATGELFF. In DNA form, the CDR3 reads TGTGCCAGCAGCTTAGCCCCACTCGCTACCGGGGAGCTGTTTTTT.